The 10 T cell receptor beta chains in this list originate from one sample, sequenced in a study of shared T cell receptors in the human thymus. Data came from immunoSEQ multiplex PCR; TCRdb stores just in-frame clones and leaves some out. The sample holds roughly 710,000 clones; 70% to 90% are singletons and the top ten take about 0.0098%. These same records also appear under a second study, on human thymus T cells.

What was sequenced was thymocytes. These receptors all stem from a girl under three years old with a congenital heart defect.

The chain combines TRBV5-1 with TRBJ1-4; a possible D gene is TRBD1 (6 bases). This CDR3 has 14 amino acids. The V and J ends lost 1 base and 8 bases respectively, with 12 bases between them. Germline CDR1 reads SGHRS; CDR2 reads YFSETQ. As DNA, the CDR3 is TGCGCCAGCAGCTTGACAGGGATGGAGGAAAAACTGTTTTTT. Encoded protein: CASSLTGMEEKLFF.

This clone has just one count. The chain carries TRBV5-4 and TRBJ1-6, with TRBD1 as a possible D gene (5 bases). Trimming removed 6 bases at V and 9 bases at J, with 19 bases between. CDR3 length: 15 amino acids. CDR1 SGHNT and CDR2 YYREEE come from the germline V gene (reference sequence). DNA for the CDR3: TGTGCCAGCACCCGTCTAGGGACTCCTTCTTCACCCCTCCACTTT. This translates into CASTRLGTPSSPLHF.

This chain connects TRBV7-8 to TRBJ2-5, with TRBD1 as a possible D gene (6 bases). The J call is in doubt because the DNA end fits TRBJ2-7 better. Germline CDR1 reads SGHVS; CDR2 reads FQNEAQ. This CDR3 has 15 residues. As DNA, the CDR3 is TGTGCCAGCAGCTTAGCGAGACAGGAGCCCTACGAGCAGTACTTC. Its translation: CASSLARQEPYEQYF.

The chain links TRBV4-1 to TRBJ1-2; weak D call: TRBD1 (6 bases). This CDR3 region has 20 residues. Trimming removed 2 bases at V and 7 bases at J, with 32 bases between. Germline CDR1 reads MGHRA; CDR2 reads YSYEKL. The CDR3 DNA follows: TGCGCCAGCAGCCAACTCTACATCTCAGGGGCCGCCCAACACTGGGGTGGCTACACCTTC. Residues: CASSQLYISGAAQHWGGYTF.

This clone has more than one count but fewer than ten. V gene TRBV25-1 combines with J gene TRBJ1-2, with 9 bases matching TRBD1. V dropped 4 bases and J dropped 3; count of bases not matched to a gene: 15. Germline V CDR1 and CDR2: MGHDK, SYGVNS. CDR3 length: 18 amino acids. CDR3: CASSGRTGAATSDYGYTF. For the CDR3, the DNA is TGTGCCAGCAGTGGCCGGACAGGGGCCGCCACTAGTGACTATGGCTACACCTTC.

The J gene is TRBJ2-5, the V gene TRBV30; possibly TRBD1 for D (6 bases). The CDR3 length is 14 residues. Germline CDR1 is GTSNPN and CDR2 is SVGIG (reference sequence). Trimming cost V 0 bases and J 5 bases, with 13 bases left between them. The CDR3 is CAWSVHRVGETQYF. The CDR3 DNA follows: TGTGCCTGGAGTGTACACAGGGTGGGGGAGACCCAGTACTTC.

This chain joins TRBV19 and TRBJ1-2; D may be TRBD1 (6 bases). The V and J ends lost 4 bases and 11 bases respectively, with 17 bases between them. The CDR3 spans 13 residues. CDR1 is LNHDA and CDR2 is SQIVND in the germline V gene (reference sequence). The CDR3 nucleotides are TGTGCCAGTAGTAACAGACGGGACACGGTATACACCTTC. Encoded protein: CASSNRRDTVYTF. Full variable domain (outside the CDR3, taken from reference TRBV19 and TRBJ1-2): DGGITQSPKYLFRKEGQNVTLSCEQNLNHDAMYWYRQDPGQGLRLIYYSQIVNDFQKGDIAEGYSVSREKKESFPLTVTSAQKNPTAFYLCASSNRRDTVYTFGSGTRLTVV.

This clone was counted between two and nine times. As DNA, the CDR3 is TGTGCCAGCAGTCAAATAGATGGCTACACCTTC. Amino acids: CASSQIDGYTF. J is TRBJ1-2 and V is TRBV6-1; no clear D. With 5 bases removed from V and 6 bases from J, the gap between germline ends came to 7 bases. Germline-derived CDR1 and CDR2 are MNHNS and SASEGT. The CDR3 consists of 11 residues.

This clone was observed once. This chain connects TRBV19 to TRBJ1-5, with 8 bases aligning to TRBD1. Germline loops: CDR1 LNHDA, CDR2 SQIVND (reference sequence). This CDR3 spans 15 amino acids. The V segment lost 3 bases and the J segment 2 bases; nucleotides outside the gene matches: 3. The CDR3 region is CASSIQGACNQPQHF. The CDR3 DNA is TGTGCCAGTAGTATCCAGGGGGCATGCAATCAGCCCCAGCATTTT.

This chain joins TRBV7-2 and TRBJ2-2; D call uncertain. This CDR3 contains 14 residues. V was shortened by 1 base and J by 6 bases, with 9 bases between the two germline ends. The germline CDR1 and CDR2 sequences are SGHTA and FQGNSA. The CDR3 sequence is CASSLVSQAGELFF. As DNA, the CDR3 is TGTGCCAGCAGCTTAGTTTCGCAGGCCGGGGAGCTGTTTTTT.